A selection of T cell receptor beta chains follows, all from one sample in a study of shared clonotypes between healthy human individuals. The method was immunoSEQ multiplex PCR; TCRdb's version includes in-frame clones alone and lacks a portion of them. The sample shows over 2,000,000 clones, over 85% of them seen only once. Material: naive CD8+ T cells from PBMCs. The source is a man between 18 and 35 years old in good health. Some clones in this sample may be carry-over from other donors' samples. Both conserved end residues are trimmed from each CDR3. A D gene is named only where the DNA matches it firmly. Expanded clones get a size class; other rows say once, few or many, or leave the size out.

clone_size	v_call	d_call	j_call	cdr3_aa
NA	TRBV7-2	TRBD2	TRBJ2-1	ASQGTVGLEAFNEQF
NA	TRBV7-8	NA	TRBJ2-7	ASSLAWPYEQY
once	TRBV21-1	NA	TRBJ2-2	ASSIGLAEKYTGELF
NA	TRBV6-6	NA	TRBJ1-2	ASSYFRGVVDGYT
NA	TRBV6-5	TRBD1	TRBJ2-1	ASSYGQGPYNEQF
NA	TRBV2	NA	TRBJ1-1	ASSAGGNTEAF
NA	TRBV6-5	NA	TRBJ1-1	ASSYGRGGTEAF
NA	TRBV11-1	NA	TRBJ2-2	ASSLERSANTGELF
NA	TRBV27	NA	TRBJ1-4	ASSSRDATNEKLF
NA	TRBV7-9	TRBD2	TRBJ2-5	ASSLDQWTSGSYQETQY
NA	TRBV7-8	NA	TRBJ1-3	ASSATGVTGNTIY
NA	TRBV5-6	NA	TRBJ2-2	ASSLSPTGELF
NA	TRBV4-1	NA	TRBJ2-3	ASSQGPSDAADTQY
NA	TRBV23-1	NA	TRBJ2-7	ASSLTVYEQY
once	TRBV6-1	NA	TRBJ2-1	ASSPLPGEQF
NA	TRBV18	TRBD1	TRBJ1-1	ASSHSLPRGRGKANTEAF
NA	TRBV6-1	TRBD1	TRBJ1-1	ASGTGWGTTEAF
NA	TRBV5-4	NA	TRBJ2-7	ASSSGLTGYYEQY
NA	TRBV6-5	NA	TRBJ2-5	ASSYTGGQETQY
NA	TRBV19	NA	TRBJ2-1	ASSASGYEQF
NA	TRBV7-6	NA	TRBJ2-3	ASSLGSLGQATDTQY
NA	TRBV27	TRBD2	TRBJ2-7	ASRHGGLAGTYEQY
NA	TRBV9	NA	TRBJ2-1	ASSGGNEQF
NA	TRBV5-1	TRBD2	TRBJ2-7	ASSLGTSGSLSYEQY
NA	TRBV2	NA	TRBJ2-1	ASSLGISSYNEQF
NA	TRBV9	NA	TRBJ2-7	ASSVGAKNGEQY
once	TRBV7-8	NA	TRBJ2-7	ASSLTQGTSYEQY
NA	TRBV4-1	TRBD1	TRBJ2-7	ASSQDTGTGEYEQY
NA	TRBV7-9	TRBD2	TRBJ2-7	ASSHTRVAGGGYEQY
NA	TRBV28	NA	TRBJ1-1	ASSSPTSGWGTEAF
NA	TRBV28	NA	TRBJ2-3	ASSLRGPSSTDTQY
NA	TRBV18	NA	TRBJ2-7	ASSPPDRSPDSYEQY
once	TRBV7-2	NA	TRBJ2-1	ASSLVGGEQF
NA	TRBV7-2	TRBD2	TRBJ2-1	ASSLVAGGEENEQF
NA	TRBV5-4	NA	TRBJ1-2	ASSLESNYGYT
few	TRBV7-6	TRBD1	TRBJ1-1	ASSNRGEGNTEAF
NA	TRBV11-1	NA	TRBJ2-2	ASSLERAELF
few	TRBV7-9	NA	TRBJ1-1	ASSPEVTEAF
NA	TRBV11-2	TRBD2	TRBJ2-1	ASSPELAGYNEQF
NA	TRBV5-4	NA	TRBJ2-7	ASSLGQTGPEQY
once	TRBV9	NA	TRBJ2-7	ASSRRGASGIYEQY
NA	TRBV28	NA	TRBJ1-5	ASSLTQGGGQPQH
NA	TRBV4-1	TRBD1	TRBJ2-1	ASSPGRGTGGNNEQF
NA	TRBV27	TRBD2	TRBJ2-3	ASSSGGPDTQY
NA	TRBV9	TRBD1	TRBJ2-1	ASSVGDRGNEQF
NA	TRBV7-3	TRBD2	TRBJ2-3	ASSPYVRTSGADTQY
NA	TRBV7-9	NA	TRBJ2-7	ASSQRKGTVSYEQY
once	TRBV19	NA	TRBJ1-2	ASSIGPGKDGYT